One sample yielded the 20 T cell receptor beta chains listed below, sequenced in a study of cytomegalovirus exposure and HLA in healthy donors. Clones were sequenced by immunoSEQ multiplex PCR, and TCRdb holds only the in-frame ones, with some missing. This repertoire shows over 200,000 clones, 88% found once; its top ten account for 2.9%. The specimen sequenced was PBMCs. These receptors all come from a woman younger than 30 in good health and CMV-seronegative.

This clone was seen a few times. The V and J genes are TRBV5-1 and TRBJ2-7; tentative D call: TRBD2 (6 bases). Germline V CDR1 and CDR2: SGHRS, YFSETQ. V lost 4 bases to trimming and J lost 1 base, with 15 bases between them. This CDR3 has 15 residues. CDR3: CASSPPHGGSYEQYF. CDR3 coding DNA: TGCGCCAGCAGCCCGCCGCATGGGGGGTCCTACGAGCAGTACTTC.

The chain uses TRBV28 and TRBJ2-1, with D possibly matching TRBD1 (6 bases). The CDR3 totals 11 residues. The germline V gene encodes CDR1 MDHEN and CDR2 SYDVKM. Trimming removed 8 bases at V and 7 bases at J, with 9 bases between. The CDR3 sequence is CASFGQNEQFF. In nucleotides, the CDR3 is TGTGCCAGCTTCGGACAGAATGAGCAGTTCTTC.

The CDR3 loop is CASSSLDRSGELFF. The CDR3, as DNA: TGTGCCAGCAGTTCTTTAGACAGGTCCGGGGAGCTGTTTTTT. The rearrangement uses TRBV28 and TRBJ2-2; D may be TRBD1 (6 bases). Trimming took off 4 bases at V and 6 bases at J, with 12 bases between the two ends. The CDR3 runs to 14 residues. Germline V lookup: CDR1 MDHEN, CDR2 SYDVKM.

The chain has TRBV7-2 and TRBJ1-2; 8 bases are a match to TRBD1. V shed 5 bases and J 1 base; nucleotides not matched to a gene: 9. The CDR3 is made up of 16 amino acids. The germline gives CDR1 SGHTA, CDR2 FQGNSA. The CDR3 reads CASSPSTGDYNYGYTF. The CDR3, as DNA: TGTGCCAGCAGCCCCTCGACAGGGGATTATAACTATGGCTACACCTTC. Complete variable domain (other parts from reference TRBV7-2 and TRBJ1-2): GAGVSQSPSNKVTEKGKDVELRCDPISGHTALYWYRQSLGQGLEFLIYFQGNSAPDKSGLPSDRFSAERTGGSVSTLTIQRTQQEDSAVYLCASSPSTGDYNYGYTFGSGTRLTVV.

The chain uses TRBV5-1 and TRBJ2-7, with D perhaps matching TRBD2 (6 bases). V shed 4 bases and J shed 2 bases, with 16 bases lying between them. This CDR3 comprises 15 residues. From germline, CDR1 is SGHRS and CDR2 YFSETQ. The CDR3 sequence: CASSAALAAAYEQYF. DNA of the CDR3: TGCGCCAGCAGCGCGGCGTTAGCGGCCGCCTACGAGCAGTACTTC.

The chain carries TRBV6-1 and TRBJ2-2; 7 bases agree with TRBD2. The CDR3 is 17 amino acids. Germline assignment: CDR1 MNHNS and CDR2 SASEGT. The J segment lost 0 bases and the V segment lost 3 bases, leaving 7 bases of the junction unmatched. The CDR3 DNA follows: TGTGCCAGCAGTGACGGCGGGAGTTGGTCGAACACCGGGGAGCTGTTTTTT. Amino acids: CASSDGGSWSNTGELFF.

This clone has only a few counts. The sample contains more than one DNA sequence encoding this CDR3. The chain carries TRBV20-1 and TRBJ1-5; TRBD1 is a possible D gene (6 bases). With 4 bases removed from V and 7 bases from J, the gap between germline ends came to 8 bases. Germline V gives CDR1 DFQATT, CDR2 SNEGSKA (reference sequence). CDR3 length equals 11 residues. CDR3 sequence reads: CSATQGQPQHF. In DNA, the CDR3 is TGCAGTGCTACCCAGGGGCAGCCCCAGCATTTT.

This clone was seen more than once but under ten times. The rearrangement links TRBV7-2 to TRBJ2-7; TRBD1 might be the D (6 bases). The CDR3 has 14 amino acids. The germline gives CDR1 SGHTA, CDR2 FQGNSA. Trimming removed 4 bases at V and 3 bases at J, with 13 bases between. This CDR3 is CASSSRTAIYEQYF. CDR3 bases: TGTGCCAGCAGCTCCAGGACAGCGATCTACGAGCAGTACTTC.

This chain links TRBV19 with TRBJ1-5; 9 bases agree with TRBD1. The germline V gene has CDR1 LNHDA and CDR2 SQIVND (reference sequence). This CDR3 has 15 amino acids. Trimming removed 6 bases from V and 4 bases from J; junction bases left unmatched: 7. The CDR3: CASRGDRVWNQPQHF. The CDR3 DNA follows: TGTGCCAGTAGAGGGGACAGGGTATGGAATCAGCCCCAGCATTTT.

The genes are TRBV6-1 and TRBJ2-7; 12 nucleotides match TRBD1. This CDR3 has 18 residues. The V segment lost 2 bases and the J segment 7 bases; nucleotides outside the gene matches: 15. Germline V gene sequence: CDR1 MNHNS, CDR2 SASEGT. CDR3 sequence reads: CASSEYPGQGAPEREQYF. In DNA form, the CDR3 reads TGTGCCAGCAGTGAATACCCGGGACAGGGGGCTCCTGAGAGGGAGCAGTACTTC.

The gene calls are TRBV5-1 and TRBJ1-5; D is perhaps TRBD1 (6 bases). Germline lookup yields CDR1 SGHRS and CDR2 YFSETQ. The CDR3 extends over 14 amino acids. V was shortened by 4 bases and J by 3 bases, with 11 bases between the two germline ends. CDR3 sequence (DNA): TGCGCCAGCAGCCCCGGACAGACCAATCAGCCCCAGCATTTT. This encodes CASSPGQTNQPQHF.

The chain couples TRBV6-1 to TRBJ2-5, with 8 bases matching TRBD1. Germline V CDR1 and CDR2: MNHNS, SASEGT. V dropped 3 bases and J dropped 2; count of bases not matched to a gene: 5. CDR3 length: 15 residues. The CDR3 region has the DNA TGTGCCAGCAGTGAGATGACAGGGGAACAAGAGACCCAGTACTTC. It specifies CASSEMTGEQETQYF.

This clone was detected once. The chain joins TRBV29-1 to TRBJ2-7; 8 bases align to TRBD1. The CDR3 length is 13 residues. Per the germline V gene, CDR1 is SQVTM and CDR2 is ANQGSEA. V shed 4 bases, J shed 4 bases, and the junction held 6 bases outside the gene matches. CDR3 in amino acids: CSVVTGESYEQYF. CDR3 DNA: TGCAGCGTTGTGACAGGGGAGAGTTACGAGCAGTACTTC.

The chain combines TRBV4-1 with TRBJ1-3; no definite D call. CDR3 size: 16 residues. V lost 3 bases to trimming and J lost 1 base, with 13 bases between them. Germline loops: CDR1 MGHRA, CDR2 YSYEKL. CDR3 nucleotide sequence: TGCGCCAGCAGCCAGACGCTCCAGGTTTCTGGAAACACCATATATTTT. Translating gives CASSQTLQVSGNTIYF.

CDR3 residues: CASSPGQGFIQPQHF. CDR3 sequence (DNA): TGTGCCAGCAGCCCCGGACAGGGGTTCATTCAGCCCCAGCATTTT. The chain recombines TRBV6-5 with TRBJ1-5, with 9 bases lining up with TRBD1. The CDR3 contains 15 residues. The trim removed 6 bases at V and 6 bases at J, leaving 9 bases unmatched. CDR1 and CDR2 (germline): MNHEY, SVGAGI.

The chain joins TRBV5-6 to TRBJ2-7, with 7 bases fitting TRBD2. The CDR3 is 16 amino acids. The trim removed 6 bases at V and 2 bases at J, leaving 14 bases unmatched. Germline V gene data show CDR1 as SGHDT and CDR2 as YYEEEE. CDR3 in DNA: TGTGCCAGCACTGAGGGCGGGGGTATTTTGGCCTACGAGCAGTACTTC. Translated: CASTEGGGILAYEQYF.

This clone showed up just a few times. The gene calls are TRBV10-1 and TRBJ2-1; 7 positions match TRBD2. This CDR3 has 13 residues. With V trimmed by 5 bases and J by 10 bases, 8 bases remained unmatched. CDR1 and CDR2 (germline): WNHNN, SYGVQD (reference sequence). The CDR3 region is CASSSGLSREQFF. For the CDR3, the DNA is TGCGCCAGCAGTTCGGGACTATCCAGGGAGCAGTTCTTC.

CDR3 residues: CASSVDPLGRGNNEQFF. CDR3 nucleotide sequence: TGTGCCAGCAGCGTAGATCCGCTAGGGAGGGGTAACAATGAGCAGTTCTTC. The rearrangement links TRBV9 to TRBJ2-1; 7 nucleotides agree with TRBD2. This CDR3 comprises 17 residues. With 0 bases clipped from V and 5 bases from J, the junction kept 11 bases outside the gene matches. CDR1 is SGDLS and CDR2 is YYNGEE in the germline V gene.

In this sample, this clone turned up a few times. The rearrangement uses TRBV19 and TRBJ1-3; D uncertain. CDR1 LNHDA and CDR2 SQIVND come from the germline V gene (reference sequence). The CDR3 spans 15 residues. Trimming took 3 bases from V and 0 from J, leaving 9 bases between them. CDR3 region: CASSIGLNSGNTIYF. The CDR3 coding sequence is TGTGCCAGTAGTATTGGACTAAACTCTGGAAACACCATATATTTT.

The chain carries TRBV28 and TRBJ1-1; D is unclear. Germline V lookup: CDR1 MDHEN, CDR2 SYDVKM. V was shortened by 5 bases and J by 8 bases, with 12 bases between the two germline ends. The CDR3 contains 12 residues. The CDR3 sequence is CASSPERVEAFF. The CDR3 nucleotides are TGTGCCAGCAGTCCTGAGCGGGTAGAAGCTTTCTTT.